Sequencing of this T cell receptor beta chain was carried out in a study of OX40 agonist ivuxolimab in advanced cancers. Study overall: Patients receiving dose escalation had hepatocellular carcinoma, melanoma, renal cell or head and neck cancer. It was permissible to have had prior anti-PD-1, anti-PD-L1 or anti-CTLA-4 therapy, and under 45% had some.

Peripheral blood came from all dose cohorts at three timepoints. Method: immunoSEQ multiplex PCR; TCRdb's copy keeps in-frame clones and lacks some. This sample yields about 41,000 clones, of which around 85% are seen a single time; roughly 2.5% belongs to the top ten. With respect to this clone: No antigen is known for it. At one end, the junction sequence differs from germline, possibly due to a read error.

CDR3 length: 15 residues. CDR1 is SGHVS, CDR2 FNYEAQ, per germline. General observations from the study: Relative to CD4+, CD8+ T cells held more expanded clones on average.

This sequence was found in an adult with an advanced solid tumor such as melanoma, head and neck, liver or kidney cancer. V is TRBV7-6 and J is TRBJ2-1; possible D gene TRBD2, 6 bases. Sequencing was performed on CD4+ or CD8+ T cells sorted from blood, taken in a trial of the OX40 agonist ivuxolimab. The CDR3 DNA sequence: TGTGCCAGCAGGCGGACCAGCGGGTCAAACAATGGGCAGTTCTTC. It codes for CASRRTSGSNNGQFF. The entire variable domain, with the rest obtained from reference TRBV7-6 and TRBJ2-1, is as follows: GAGVSQSPRYKVTKRGQDVALRCDPISGHVSLYWYRQALGQGPEFLTYFNYEAQQDKSGLPNDRFSAERPEGSISTLTIQRTEQRDSAMYRCASRRTSGSNNGQFFGPGTRLTVL.